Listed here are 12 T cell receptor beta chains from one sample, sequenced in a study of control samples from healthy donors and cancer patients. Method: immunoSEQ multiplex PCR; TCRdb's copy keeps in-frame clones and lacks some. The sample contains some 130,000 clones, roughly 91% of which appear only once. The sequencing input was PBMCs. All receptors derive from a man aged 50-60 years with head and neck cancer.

The CDR3 sequence: CASSLSAFGAQHF. Written as DNA, the CDR3 is TGTGCCAGCAGCTTATCCGCTTTCGGAGCCCAGCATTTT. The chain combines TRBV7-9 with TRBJ1-5; no reliable D call. V lost 2 bases, J lost 11 bases, and 13 bases lay in between. Germline CDR1 SEHNR, CDR2 FQNEAQ (reference sequence). This CDR3 has 13 residues.

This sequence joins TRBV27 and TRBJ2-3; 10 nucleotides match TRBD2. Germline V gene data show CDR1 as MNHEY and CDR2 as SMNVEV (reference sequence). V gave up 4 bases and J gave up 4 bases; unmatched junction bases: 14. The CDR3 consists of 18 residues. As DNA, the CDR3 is TGTGCCAGCAGTTCCCTGCCGGGAGCGGGGGGGCTTTCAGATACGCAGTATTTT. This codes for CASSSLPGAGGLSDTQYF.

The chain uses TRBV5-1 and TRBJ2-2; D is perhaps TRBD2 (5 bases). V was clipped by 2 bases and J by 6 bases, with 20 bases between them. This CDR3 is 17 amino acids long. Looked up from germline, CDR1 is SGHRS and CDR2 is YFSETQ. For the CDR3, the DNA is TGCGCCAGCAGCTTTGGAGGAAACCTTGGCACGGCCGGGGAGCTGTTTTTT. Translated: CASSFGGNLGTAGELFF.

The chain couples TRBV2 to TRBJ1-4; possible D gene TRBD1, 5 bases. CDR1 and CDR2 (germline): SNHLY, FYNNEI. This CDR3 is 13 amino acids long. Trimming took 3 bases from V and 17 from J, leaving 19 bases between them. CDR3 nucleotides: TGTGCCAGCAGTGAGGGGGTGGCCCGGTTCCAATTTTTT. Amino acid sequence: CASSEGVARFQFF.

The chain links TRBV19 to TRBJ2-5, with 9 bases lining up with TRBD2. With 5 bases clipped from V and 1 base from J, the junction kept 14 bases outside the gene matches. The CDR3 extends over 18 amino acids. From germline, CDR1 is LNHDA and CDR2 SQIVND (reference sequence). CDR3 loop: CASSPLRRGGLLQETQYF. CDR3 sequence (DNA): TGTGCCAGTAGTCCCCTTAGGCGGGGGGGGTTACTCCAAGAGACCCAGTACTTC.

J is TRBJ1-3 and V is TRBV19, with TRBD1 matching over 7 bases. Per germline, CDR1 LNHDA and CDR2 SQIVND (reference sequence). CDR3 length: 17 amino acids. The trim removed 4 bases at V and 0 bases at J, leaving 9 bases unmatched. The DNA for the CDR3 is TGTGCCAGTAGTACAGGGGGGGTCGCCATCTCTGGAAACACCATATATTTT. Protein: CASSTGGVAISGNTIYF.

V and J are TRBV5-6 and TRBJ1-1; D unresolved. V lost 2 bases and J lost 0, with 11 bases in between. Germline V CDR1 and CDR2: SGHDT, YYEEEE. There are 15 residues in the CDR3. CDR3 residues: CASSFDRRVNTEAFF. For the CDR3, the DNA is TGTGCCAGCAGCTTCGACCGACGGGTGAACACTGAAGCTTTCTTT.

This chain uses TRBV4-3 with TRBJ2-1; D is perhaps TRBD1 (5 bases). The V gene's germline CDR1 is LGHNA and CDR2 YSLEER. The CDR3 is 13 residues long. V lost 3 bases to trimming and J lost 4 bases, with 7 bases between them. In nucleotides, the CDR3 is TGCGCCAGCAGCCAGGACAAATACAATGAGCAGTTCTTC. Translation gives CASSQDKYNEQFF.

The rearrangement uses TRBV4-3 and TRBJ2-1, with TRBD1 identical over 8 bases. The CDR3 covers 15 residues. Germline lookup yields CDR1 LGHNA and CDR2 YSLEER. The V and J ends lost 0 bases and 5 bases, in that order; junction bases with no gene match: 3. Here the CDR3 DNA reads TGCGCCAGCAGCCAAGATACAGGGGGAAACAATGAGCAGTTCTTC. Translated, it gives CASSQDTGGNNEQFF.

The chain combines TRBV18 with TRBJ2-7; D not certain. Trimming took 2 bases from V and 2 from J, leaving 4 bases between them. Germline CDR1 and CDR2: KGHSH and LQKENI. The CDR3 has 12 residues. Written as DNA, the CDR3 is TGTGCCAGCTCACCAGGGCCCTACGAGCAGTACTTC. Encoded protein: CASSPGPYEQYF. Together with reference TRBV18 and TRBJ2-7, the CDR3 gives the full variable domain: NAGVMQNPRHLVRRRGQEARLRCSPMKGHSHVYWYRQLPEEGLKFMVYLQKENIIDESGMPKERFSAEFPKEGPSILRIQQVVRGDSAAYFCASSPGPYEQYFGPGTRLTVT.

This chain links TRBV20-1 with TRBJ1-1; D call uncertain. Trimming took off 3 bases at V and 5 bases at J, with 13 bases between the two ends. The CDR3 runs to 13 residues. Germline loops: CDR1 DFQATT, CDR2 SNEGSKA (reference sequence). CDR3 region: CSASQDSNTEAFF. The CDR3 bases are TGCAGTGCTAGTCAGGATTCCAATACTGAAGCTTTCTTT.

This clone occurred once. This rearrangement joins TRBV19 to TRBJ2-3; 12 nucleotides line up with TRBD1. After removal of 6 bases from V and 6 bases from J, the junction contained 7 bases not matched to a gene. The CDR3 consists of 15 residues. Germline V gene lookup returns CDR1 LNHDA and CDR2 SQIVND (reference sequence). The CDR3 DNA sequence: TGTGCCAGTAGGGGGGGACAGGGGGCGCGGGATACGCAGTATTTT. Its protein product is CASRGGQGARDTQYF.